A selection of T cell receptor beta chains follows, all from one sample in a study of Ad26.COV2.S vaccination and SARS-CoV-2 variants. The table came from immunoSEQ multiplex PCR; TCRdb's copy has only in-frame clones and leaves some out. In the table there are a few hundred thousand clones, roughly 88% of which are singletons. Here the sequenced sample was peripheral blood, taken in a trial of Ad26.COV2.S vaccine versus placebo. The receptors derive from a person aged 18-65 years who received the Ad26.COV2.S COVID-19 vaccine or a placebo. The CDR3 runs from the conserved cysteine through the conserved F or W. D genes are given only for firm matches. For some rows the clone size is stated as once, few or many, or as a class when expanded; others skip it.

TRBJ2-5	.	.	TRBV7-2	CASSLVHEEETQYF	TGTGCCAGCAGCTTAGTCCACGAAGAAGAGACCCAGTACTTC
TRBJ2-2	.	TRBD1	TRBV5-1	CASSLGQGNTGELFF	TGCGCCAGCAGCTTGGGACAGGGGAACACCGGGGAGCTGTTTTTT
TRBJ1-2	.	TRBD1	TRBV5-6	CASSFGTGTSWGYTF	TGTGCCAGCAGCTTCGGGACAGGGACCTCATGGGGCTACACCTTC
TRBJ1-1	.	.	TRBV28	CASAILNTEAFF	TGTGCCAGCGCGATTCTTAACACTGAAGCTTTCTTT
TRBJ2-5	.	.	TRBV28	CASSLNQETQYF	TGTGCCAGCAGTTTAAACCAAGAGACCCAGTACTTC
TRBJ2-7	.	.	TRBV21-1	CASSKELAGGSLHEQYF	TGTGCCAGCAGCAAAGAGTTAGCGGGGGGCTCACTCCACGAGCAGTACTTC
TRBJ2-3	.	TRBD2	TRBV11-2	CASSATSGGARDTQYF	TGTGCCAGCAGCGCGACTAGCGGGGGGGCAAGAGATACGCAGTATTTT
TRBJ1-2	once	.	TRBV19	CASSIDHYGYTF	TGTGCCAGTAGTATAGATCATTATGGCTACACCTTC
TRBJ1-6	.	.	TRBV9	CASSPSGYSPLHF	TGTGCCAGCAGTCCTAGCGGTTATTCACCCCTCCACTTT
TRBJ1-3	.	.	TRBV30	CAWNWGGSPSGNTIYF	TGTGCCTGGAATTGGGGGGGTTCCCCCTCTGGAAACACCATATATTTT
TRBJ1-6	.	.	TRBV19	CASSITTGYNSPLHF	TGTGCCAGTAGTATAACGACGGGCTATAATTCACCCCTCCACTTT
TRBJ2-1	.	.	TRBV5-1	CASRPLGGGYNEQFF	TGCGCCAGCAGACCCCTAGGGGGGGGGTATAATGAGCAGTTCTTC
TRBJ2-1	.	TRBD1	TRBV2	CASKLGQGLYNEQFF	TGTGCCAGCAAACTCGGACAGGGACTCTACAATGAGCAGTTCTTC
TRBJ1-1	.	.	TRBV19	CASSKSVGPGNTEAFF	TGTGCCAGTAGTAAAAGCGTTGGGCCGGGGAACACTGAAGCTTTCTTT
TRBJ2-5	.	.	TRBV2	CASREGQLQETQYF	TGTGCCAGCAGGGAGGGACAACTCCAAGAGACCCAGTACTTC
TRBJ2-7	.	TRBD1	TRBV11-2	CASSLDGQGAYEQYF	TGTGCCAGCAGCTTAGACGGACAGGGGGCCTACGAGCAGTACTTC
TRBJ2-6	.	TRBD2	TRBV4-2	CATSQETLAGEGANVLTF	TGTGCCACCAGCCAAGAAACACTAGCGGGGGAGGGGGCCAACGTCCTGACTTTC
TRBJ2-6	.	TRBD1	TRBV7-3	CASSAIDRVTGANVLTF	TGTGCCAGCAGCGCAATCGACAGGGTCACTGGGGCCAACGTCCTGACTTTC
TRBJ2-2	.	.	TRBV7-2	CASSLAASGELFF	TGTGCCAGCAGCTTAGCCGCGTCCGGGGAGCTGTTTTTT
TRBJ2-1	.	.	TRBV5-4	CASSLDLGEQFF	TGTGCCAGCAGCTTGGACTTGGGTGAGCAGTTCTTC
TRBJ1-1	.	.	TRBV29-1	CSVAPNLGLGTEAFF	TGCAGCGTCGCGCCTAACTTAGGGCTTGGCACTGAAGCTTTCTTT
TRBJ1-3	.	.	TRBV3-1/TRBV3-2	CASSQDWGSSSGNTIYF	TGTGCCAGCAGCCAAGATTGGGGGTCGAGCTCTGGAAACACCATATATTTT
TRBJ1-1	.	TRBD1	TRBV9	CASSVRGQGSAFF	TGTGCCAGCAGCGTACGAGGACAGGGAAGTGCTTTCTTT
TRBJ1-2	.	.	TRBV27	CASSYNPPPTYGYTF	TGTGCCAGCAGTTATAACCCCCCGCCGACCTATGGCTACACCTTC
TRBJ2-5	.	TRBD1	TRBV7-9	CASSLARGLKETQYF	TGTGCCAGCAGCTTAGCAAGGGGGCTAAAGGAGACCCAGTACTTC
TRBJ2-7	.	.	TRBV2	CASSEVRDGLIEQYF	TGTGCCAGCAGTGAAGTTCGAGACGGTCTGATCGAGCAGTACTTC
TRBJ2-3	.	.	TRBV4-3	CASSQVVVPTDTQYF	TGCGCCAGCAGCCAAGTAGTAGTCCCAACAGATACGCAGTATTTT
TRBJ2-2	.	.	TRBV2	CASSGRSSQPGELFF	TGTGCCAGCAGTGGTCGGTCCTCCCAGCCCGGGGAGCTGTTTTTT
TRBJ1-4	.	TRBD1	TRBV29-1	CSVQGATNEKLFF	TGCAGCGTTCAGGGGGCAACTAATGAAAAACTGTTTTTT
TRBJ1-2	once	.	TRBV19	CASSILPDSSYGYTF	TGTGCCAGTAGTATCCTGCCCGACAGTAGCTATGGCTACACCTTC
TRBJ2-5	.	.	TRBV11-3	CASSSFEGGQETQYF	TGTGCCAGCAGCTCCTTTGAGGGGGGGCAAGAGACCCAGTACTTC
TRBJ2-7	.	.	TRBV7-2	CASSSQVGTSTYEQYF	TGTGCCAGCAGCTCTCAGGTGGGGACTTCAACCTACGAGCAGTACTTC
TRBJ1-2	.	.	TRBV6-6	CATYPGSYYGYTF	TGTGCCACCTACCCCGGCAGCTACTATGGCTACACCTTC
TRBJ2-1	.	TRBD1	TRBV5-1	CASSRDSSSYNEQFF	TGCGCCAGCAGCAGGGACAGCTCCTCCTACAATGAGCAGTTCTTC
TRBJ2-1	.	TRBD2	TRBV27	CASTGLADNEQFF	TGTGCCAGCACCGGACTAGCGGACAATGAGCAGTTCTTC
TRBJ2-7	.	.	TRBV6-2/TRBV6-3	CASSFSAISYYEQYF	TGTGCCAGCAGTTTCTCCGCTATATCTTACTACGAGCAGTACTTC
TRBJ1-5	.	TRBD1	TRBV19	CASSDRGPNQPQHF	TGTGCCAGCAGCGACAGGGGTCCCAATCAGCCCCAGCATTTT
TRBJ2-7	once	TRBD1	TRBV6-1	CASSEVRDRGKYEQYF	TGTGCCAGCAGTGAAGTTCGGGACAGGGGGAAATACGAGCAGTACTTC
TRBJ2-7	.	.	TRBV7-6	CASSLQESYEQYF	TGTGCCAGCAGCCTACAGGAATCCTACGAGCAGTACTTC
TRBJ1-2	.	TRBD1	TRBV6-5	CASSNRDRDGYTF	TGTGCCAGCAGTAACCGGGACAGGGATGGCTACACCTTC
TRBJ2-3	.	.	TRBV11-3	CASSRRPDTQYF	TGTGCCAGCAGTCGTCGACCAGATACGCAGTATTTT
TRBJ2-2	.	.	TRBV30	CAWIGGEIGELFF	TGTGCCTGGATAGGGGGGGAGATCGGGGAGCTGTTTTTT
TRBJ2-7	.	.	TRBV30	CAWSRITYEQYF	TGTGCCTGGAGCCGAATAACCTACGAGCAGTACTTC
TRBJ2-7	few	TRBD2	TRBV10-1	CASSPSGGTYEQYF	TGCGCCAGCAGTCCTAGCGGGGGTACCTACGAGCAGTACTTC
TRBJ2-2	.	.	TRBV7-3	CASSPGTNTGELFF	TGTGCCAGCAGCCCCGGGACAAACACCGGGGAGCTGTTTTTT
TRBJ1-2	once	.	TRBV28	CASTPGPYYGYTF	TGTGCCAGCACCCCGGGACCCTACTATGGCTACACCTTC
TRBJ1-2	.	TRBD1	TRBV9	CASSVSTGGTGYTF	TGTGCCAGCAGCGTATCAACAGGGGGGACTGGCTACACCTTC
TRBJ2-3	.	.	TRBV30	CAWRTSTDTQYF	TGTGCCTGGAGAACTAGCACAGATACGCAGTATTTT
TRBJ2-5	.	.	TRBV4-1	CASSIGPVSYF	TGCGCCAGCAGCATAGGCCCGGTTTCCTACTTC
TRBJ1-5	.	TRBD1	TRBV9	CASSAGTGVNQPQHF	TGTGCCAGCAGCGCAGGGACAGGGGTCAATCAGCCCCAGCATTTT
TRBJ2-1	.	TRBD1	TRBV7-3	CASSLCPDRGYTYNEQFF	TGTGCCAGCAGCTTATGCCCGGACAGGGGATACACCTACAATGAGCAGTTCTTC
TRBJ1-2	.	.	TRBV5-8	CASSLEDYGYTF	TGTGCCAGCAGCTTGGAAGACTATGGCTACACCTTC
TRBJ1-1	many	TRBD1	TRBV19	CASSIARDRSMNTEAFF	TGTGCCAGTAGTATAGCCCGGGACAGGTCGATGAACACTGAAGCTTTCTTT
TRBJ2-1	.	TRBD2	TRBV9	CASSGRSGAYNEQFF	TGTGCCAGCAGCGGGAGGAGCGGGGCCTACAATGAGCAGTTCTTC
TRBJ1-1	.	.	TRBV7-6	CASSLVGGGAGGTEAFF	TGTGCCAGCAGCTTAGTTGGGGGAGGGGCGGGAGGAACTGAAGCTTTCTTT
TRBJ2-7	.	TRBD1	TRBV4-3	CASSPDRGSPAQYF	TGCGCCAGCAGCCCGGACAGGGGGTCGCCGGCGCAGTACTTC
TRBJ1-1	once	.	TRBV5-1	CASSLKMENTEAFF	TGCGCCAGCAGCTTGAAAATGGAGAACACTGAAGCTTTCTTT
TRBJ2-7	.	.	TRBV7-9	CASSLGSGYEQYF	TGTGCCAGCAGCTTAGGATCCGGGTACGAGCAGTACTTC
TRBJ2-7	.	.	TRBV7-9	CASSLVRASPYEQYF	TGTGCCAGCAGCTTAGTTCGAGCCAGTCCCTACGAGCAGTACTTC
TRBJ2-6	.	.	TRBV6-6	CASSPRVGSGANVLTF	TGTGCCAGCAGTCCTCGGGTTGGCTCTGGGGCCAACGTCCTGACTTTC